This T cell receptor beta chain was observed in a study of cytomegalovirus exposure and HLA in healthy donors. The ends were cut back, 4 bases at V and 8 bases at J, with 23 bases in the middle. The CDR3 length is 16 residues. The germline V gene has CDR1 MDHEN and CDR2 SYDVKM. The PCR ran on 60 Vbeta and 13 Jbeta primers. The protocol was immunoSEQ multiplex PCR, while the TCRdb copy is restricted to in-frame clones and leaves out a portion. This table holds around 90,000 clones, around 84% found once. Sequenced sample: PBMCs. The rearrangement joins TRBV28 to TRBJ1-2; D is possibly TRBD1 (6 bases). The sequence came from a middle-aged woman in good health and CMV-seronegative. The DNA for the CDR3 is TGTGCCAGCAGTTCCACCCCCTGGACAGCGTGGGAGGGCTACACCTTC. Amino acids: CASSSTPWTAWEGYTF.